The 23 T cell receptor beta chains presented below share a single source sample, sequenced in a study of cytomegalovirus exposure and HLA in healthy donors. Both 60 Vbeta primers and 13 Jbeta primers went into the PCR. Some clones are missing from TCRdb's copy, which holds only in-frame ones; the method was immunoSEQ multiplex PCR. The profile shows 95,000 to 150,000 clones, more than 65% of them singletons. What was sequenced was PBMCs. These TCRs come from an older woman in good health and CMV-seropositive.

V usage is TRBV11-3 and J usage is TRBJ2-2; the D gene is possibly TRBD2 (5 bases). Germline loops: CDR1 SGHNT, CDR2 YENEEA. V lost 5 bases to trimming and J lost 5 bases, with 9 bases between them. This CDR3 region has 13 residues. Here the CDR3 reads CASSTRGTGELFF. The CDR3 nucleotides are TGTGCCAGCAGCACCCGGGGTACCGGGGAGCTGTTTTTT.

The V call is TRBV19, the J call TRBJ2-1; 8 positions match TRBD2. Per germline, CDR1 LNHDA and CDR2 SQIVND (reference sequence). V was pared by 7 bases and J by 7 bases, with 9 bases of the junction left unmatched. The CDR3 totals 14 residues. The CDR3 sequence: CASTVPGGQNEQFF. In DNA, the CDR3 is TGTGCCAGTACCGTCCCGGGGGGGCAGAATGAGCAGTTCTTC.

V and J are TRBV5-1 and TRBJ2-7, with a weak D call TRBD1 (6 bases). The germline CDR1 and CDR2 sequences are SGHRS and YFSETQ. There are 15 residues in the CDR3. V gave up 4 bases and J gave up 0 bases, with 14 bases separating them. CDR3 region: CASSRQTGSSYEQYF. As DNA, the CDR3 is TGCGCCAGCAGCCGTCAAACAGGGTCCTCCTACGAGCAGTACTTC.

This clone was observed once. The V and J genes are TRBV7-8 and TRBJ2-7, with TRBD1 identical over 8 bases. Germline V gives CDR1 SGHVS, CDR2 FQNEAQ. The ends lost 4 bases at V and 3 bases at J; junction bases unmatched: 11. This CDR3 has 16 residues. The chain's CDR3 is CASSSRDRGLRYEQYF. CDR3 sequence (DNA): TGTGCCAGCAGCTCCCGTGACAGGGGATTACGCTACGAGCAGTACTTC.

This chain links TRBV6-6 with TRBJ2-1; tentative D call: TRBD1 (6 bases). Germline-derived CDR1 and CDR2 are MNHNY and SVGAGI (reference sequence). The ends were cut back, 4 bases at V and 10 bases at J, with 14 bases in the middle. The CDR3 consists of 13 residues. CDR3 protein: CASSFYREREQFF. The DNA for the CDR3 is TGTGCCAGCAGTTTTTACAGGGAACGCGAGCAGTTCTTC.

In DNA form, the CDR3 reads TGTGCCAGCGGACAGAGAGGAACCGGGGAGCTGTTTTTT. Encoded protein: CASGQRGTGELFF. V usage is TRBV7-7 and J usage is TRBJ2-2; TRBD1 is a possible D gene (6 bases). Trimming removed 8 bases from V and 5 bases from J, with 12 bases in between. Germline V lookup: CDR1 SSHAT, CDR2 FNYEAQ (reference sequence). CDR3 length: 13 amino acids.

The chain has TRBV13 and TRBJ2-6; D might be TRBD2 (6 bases). The CDR3 runs 15 residues. Trimming removed 4 bases from V and 4 bases from J, with 11 bases in between. The germline CDR1 and CDR2 sequences are PRHDT and FYEKMQ (reference sequence). CDR3 sequence (DNA): TGTGCCAGCAGCTCGCCTAGCGACGGGGCCAACGTCCTGACTTTC. This codes for CASSSPSDGANVLTF.

V is TRBV4-2 and J is TRBJ2-7; 9 positions agree with TRBD2. Trimming removed 1 base from V and 3 bases from J; junction bases left unmatched: 10. This CDR3 has 17 amino acids. The germline V gene encodes CDR1 LGHNA and CDR2 YNFKEQ. DNA for the CDR3: TGTGCCAGCAGCCAAGCCTCCGGGGCGGGGGGGAACTACGAGCAGTACTTC. Encoded protein: CASSQASGAGGNYEQYF.

V usage is TRBV7-2 and J usage is TRBJ2-4; 10 bases agree with TRBD1. Per germline, CDR1 SGHTA and CDR2 FQGNSA. V lost 6 bases, J lost 1 base, and 6 bases stayed unmatched. The length of the CDR3 is 16 residues. The DNA for the CDR3 is TGTGCCAGCAGTTGGGGACAGGGGAAGGCCAAAAACATTCAGTACTTC. This translates into CASSWGQGKAKNIQYF.

This sequence joins TRBV7-2 and TRBJ2-2; 12 nucleotides line up with TRBD1. The CDR3 is made up of 17 amino acids. Germline lookup yields CDR1 SGHTA and CDR2 FQGNSA. The J segment lost 6 bases and the V segment lost 6 bases, leaving 11 bases of the junction unmatched. The CDR3, as DNA: TGTGCCAGCAGACGGGGACAGGGGGCTTTAGAGCCCGGGGAGCTGTTTTTT. This encodes CASRRGQGALEPGELFF.

The chain carries TRBV9 and TRBJ1-1; D is ambiguous. The V end lost 0 bases, the J end lost 3 bases, and 15 bases lay between the germline ends. The V gene's germline CDR1 is SGDLS and CDR2 YYNGEE. This CDR3 region has 16 residues. The CDR3 sequence is CASSVVPEEVDTEAFF. Written as DNA, the CDR3 is TGTGCCAGCAGCGTAGTTCCGGAGGAAGTGGACACTGAAGCTTTCTTT. Based on the CDR3 plus reference TRBV9 and TRBJ1-1, the full variable domain is DSGVTQTPKHLITATGQRVTLRCSPRSGDLSVYWYQQSLDQGLQFLIQYYNGEERAKGNILERFSAQQFPDLHSELNLSSLELGDSALYFCASSVVPEEVDTEAFFGQGTRLTVV.

V and J are TRBV5-1 and TRBJ2-1; D is possibly TRBD2 (5 bases). Germline V lookup: CDR1 SGHRS, CDR2 YFSETQ. This CDR3 is 13 amino acids long. V lost 6 bases and J 1 base, leaving 8 bases between the germline ends. CDR3 sequence reads: CASKAASYNEQFF. The CDR3, as DNA: TGCGCCAGCAAAGCGGCTTCCTACAATGAGCAGTTCTTC.

This clone was recorded a few times. The chain couples TRBV2 to TRBJ1-4, with D possibly being TRBD1 (6 bases). This CDR3 has 15 amino acids. Trimming stripped 6 bases from V and 2 bases from J, with 13 bases between. Germline V CDR1 and CDR2: SNHLY, FYNNEI. CDR3 nucleotide sequence: TGTGCCAGCAGGCCCGGGGACACGACTAATGAAAAACTGTTTTTT. It is translated as CASRPGDTTNEKLFF. Filled out from reference TRBV2 and TRBJ1-4, the complete variable domain reads EPEVTQTPSHQVTQMGQEVILRCVPISNHLYFYWYRQILGQKVEFLVSFYNNEISEKSEIFDDQFSVERPDGSNFTLKIRSTKLEDSAMYFCASRPGDTTNEKLFFGSGTQLSVL.

The rearrangement uses TRBV7-6 and TRBJ2-2; 11 nucleotides line up with TRBD2. CDR3 size: 16 residues. After removal of 4 bases from V and 6 bases from J, the junction contained 7 bases not matched to a gene. The germline gives CDR1 SGHVS, CDR2 FNYEAQ. CDR3 DNA sequence: TGTGCCAGCAGCTCCGTGGTAGCGGGAGGGGCCGGGGAGCTGTTTTTT. Protein product: CASSSVVAGGAGELFF.

The chain has TRBV7-8 and TRBJ2-7; the match to TRBD1 covers 9 bases. The germline gives CDR1 SGHVS, CDR2 FQNEAQ. Trimming at V came to 11 bases and at J to 6 bases, leaving 8 bases not matched to a gene. The CDR3 extends over 12 amino acids. This chain's CDR3 is CAAGTGTREQYF. As DNA, the CDR3 is TGTGCCGCCGGGACAGGGACCCGCGAGCAGTACTTC.

CDR3 sequence: CASSLDSARRSETQYF. The CDR3 nucleotides read TGTGCCAGCAGCTTAGATTCGGCACGGAGGTCGGAGACCCAGTACTTC. The genes are TRBV7-2 and TRBJ2-5; possibly TRBD2 for D (5 bases). Trimming took 1 base from V and 5 from J, leaving 17 bases between them. CDR3 length equals 16 residues. From germline, CDR1 is SGHTA and CDR2 FQGNSA.

The genes are TRBV4-3 and TRBJ2-7; 9 bases are shared with TRBD1. CDR1 LGHNA and CDR2 YSLEER come from the germline V gene. Trimming at V came to 4 bases and at J to 0 bases, leaving 7 bases not matched to a gene. The CDR3 has 16 residues. CDR3 sequence (DNA): TGCGCCAGCAGCCTCGGGACAGGGAGTATCTCCTACGAGCAGTACTTC. Translating gives CASSLGTGSISYEQYF.

V and J are TRBV7-8 and TRBJ2-1; D perhaps matches TRBD2 (6 bases). Germline CDR1 and CDR2: SGHVS and FQNEAQ. The V end lost 8 bases, the J end lost 2 bases, and 13 bases lay between the germline ends. The CDR3 runs to 14 residues. The CDR3 sequence is CASGKGGTYNEQFF. The DNA for the CDR3 is TGTGCCAGCGGAAAAGGCGGGACCTACAATGAGCAGTTCTTC. The whole variable domain, remainder taken from reference TRBV7-8 and TRBJ2-1, is GAGVSQSPRYKVAKRGQDVALRCDPISGHVSLFWYQQALGQGPEFLTYFQNEAQLDKSGLPSDRFFAERPEGSVSTLKIQRTQQEDSAVYLCASGKGGTYNEQFFGPGTRLTVL.

Only a few counts were recorded for this clone. CDR3 coding DNA: TGTGCCAGCAGGGACAGGGGGAACACCATATATTTT. Translation: CASRDRGNTIYF. The chain links TRBV2 to TRBJ1-3; 10 nucleotides line up with TRBD1. The V gene end was trimmed by 6 bases and the J gene end by 7 bases; junction bases not matched to a gene: 0. The V gene's germline CDR1 is SNHLY and CDR2 FYNNEI. The length of the CDR3 is 12 residues.

V gene TRBV7-2 combines with J gene TRBJ1-5, with 7 bases identical to TRBD1. Germline values: CDR1 SGHTA, CDR2 FQGNSA. Trimming took 1 base from V and 8 from J; bases not matched to a gene: 5. The CDR3 has 14 amino acids. The CDR3 region has the DNA TGTGCCAGCAGCTTAGAAGGGGGCAGGAAGCCCCAGCATTTT. This sequence encodes CASSLEGGRKPQHF.

The chain uses TRBV6-6 and TRBJ2-5; D is unresolved. This CDR3 has 14 residues. The V gene's germline CDR1 is MNHNY and CDR2 SVGAGI (reference sequence). Trimming cost V 7 bases and J 1 base, with 13 bases left between them. The CDR3 DNA reads TGTGCCAGCAATCAAAGAGGAGCCCAAGAGACCCAGTACTTC. Protein: CASNQRGAQETQYF.

CDR3 amino acids: CASSHVGLAEITDTQYF. Written as DNA, the CDR3 is TGTGCCAGCAGCCATGTAGGACTAGCGGAGATCACAGATACGCAGTATTTT. J is TRBJ2-3 and V is TRBV7-9; TRBD2 agrees at 10 bases. CDR3 length equals 17 residues. CDR1 is SEHNR and CDR2 is FQNEAQ in the germline V gene (reference sequence). The trim removed 5 bases at V and 2 bases at J, leaving 10 bases unmatched.

J is TRBJ2-3 and V is TRBV5-1, with D unclear. Trimming shortened V by 5 bases and J by 1 base, and 11 bases separated the two germline ends. The CDR3 runs to 14 residues. Germline V gene sequence: CDR1 SGHRS, CDR2 YFSETQ. CDR3 amino acids: CASRYATGTDTQYF. In nucleotides, the CDR3 is TGCGCCAGCAGATATGCTACAGGCACAGATACGCAGTATTTT.